A selection of T cell receptor beta chains follows, all from one sample in a study of regulatory T cells in long-lasting Graves disease. One entry per CDR3 protein, called by TCRdb with MiXCR from the multiplex PCR reads. The sample consists of about 430,000 distinct CDR3 sequences, 15% of them appearing once. The sample was also reused in another study, on T cells in Graves' hyperthyroidism and ophthalmopathy.

The specimen was peripheral blood mononuclear cells (PBMCs), collected at new diagnosis, from a patient treated with antithyroid drugs. The origin of the receptors is a woman aged 40 to 55 with Graves disease. Each CDR3 is given with its conserved first and last residue. The D gene is left open where the match is weak. Not all rows give a size; the values are once, few, many and, for expanded clones, a class.

>.|many|TRBV10-3|TRBJ2-1
CAISEGSTPRDEQFF
TGTGCCATCAGTGAGGGGTCTACCCCCAGGGATGAGCAGTTCTTC
>.|few|TRBV18|TRBJ2-4
CASSQASPGAKNIQYF
TGTGCCAGCTCACAAGCCTCACCAGGGGCCAAAAACATTCAGTACTTC
>TRBD1|.|TRBV9|TRBJ1-2
CASSVTGTERYGYTF
TGTGCCAGCAGCGTGACCGGGACAGAGAGATATGGCTACACCTTC
>.|few|TRBV9|TRBJ1-2
CASTLGWAGGNYGYTF
TGTGCCAGCACCCTAGGTTGGGCAGGAGGCAACTATGGCTACACCTTC
>.|many|TRBV20-1|TRBJ2-5
CSATTGYQETQYF
TGCAGTGCTACTACAGGGTACCAAGAGACCCAGTACTTC
>.|many|TRBV2|TRBJ2-5
CASSSLSGQETQYF
TGTGCCAGCAGTTCCCTCAGCGGACAAGAGACCCAGTACTTC
>.|many|TRBV7-9|TRBJ1-6
CASSQQGDSPLHF
TGTGCCAGCAGCCAACAGGGTGATTCACCCCTCCACTTT
>.|few|TRBV20-1|TRBJ2-3
CSAPGLDTDTQYF
TGCAGTGCTCCGGGCCTTGACACAGATACGCAGTATTTT
>TRBD2|many|TRBV28|TRBJ2-4
CASRNRALAGDPKNIQYF
TGTGCCAGCAGAAACAGAGCGCTAGCGGGAGACCCCAAAAACATTCAGTACTTC
>TRBD2|many|TRBV11-2|TRBJ2-5
CASSPGGKQETQYF
TGTGCCAGCAGCCCGGGAGGGAAACAAGAGACCCAGTACTTC
>.|many|TRBV6-5|TRBJ1-6
CASSYSTGGGSPLHF
TGTGCCAGCAGTTACTCGACGGGCGGTGGGTCACCCCTCCACTTT
>.|.|TRBV6-2/TRBV6-3|TRBJ1-1
CASSYQGRTEAFF
TGTGCCAGCAGTTATCAGGGGCGGACTGAAGCTTTCTTT
>.|.|TRBV4-2|TRBJ2-3
CASSHKATDTQYF
TGTGCCAGCAGCCATAAGGCTACAGATACGCAGTATTTT
>TRBD1|few|TRBV18|TRBJ2-6
CASSPWTGASGANVLTF
TGTGCCAGCTCACCTTGGACAGGCGCCTCTGGGGCCAACGTCCTGACTTTC
>TRBD2|.|TRBV12-3/TRBV12-4|TRBJ2-5
CASSFSGSSETQYF
TGTGCCAGCAGTTTTAGCGGGAGCAGTGAGACCCAGTACTTC
>TRBD2|.|TRBV29-1|TRBJ2-6
CSTREGGLGSFGANVLTF
TGCAGCACAAGAGAGGGGGGACTAGGGAGTTTTGGGGCCAACGTCCTGACTTTC
>.|many|TRBV19|TRBJ1-1
CASSVQVNTEAFF
TGTGCCAGTAGTGTTCAGGTGAACACTGAAGCTTTCTTT
>.|few|TRBV5-1|TRBJ1-3
CASSLEQDGNTIYF
TGCGCCAGCAGCTTGGAACAGGATGGAAACACCATATATTTT
>.|many|TRBV27|TRBJ2-1
CASSGRGTYNEQFF
TGTGCCAGCAGCGGGAGAGGGACCTACAATGAGCAGTTCTTC
>.|many|TRBV20-1|TRBJ2-7
CSARDSDKGASYEQYF
TGCAGTGCTAGAGATTCCGATAAGGGAGCCTCCTACGAGCAGTACTTC
>.|.|TRBV6-2/TRBV6-3|TRBJ2-1
CASKFQAEPPNEQFF
TGTGCCAGCAAGTTCCAAGCGGAGCCCCCCAATGAGCAGTTCTTC
>TRBD1|few|TRBV28|TRBJ1-1
CASSLMGQGVGGSTEALF
TGTGCCAGCAGTTTAATGGGACAGGGGGTTGGGGGATCCACTGAAGCTCTCTTT
>.|many|TRBV13|TRBJ2-7
CASSLSVMSENYEQYF
TGTGCCAGCAGCTTAAGCGTTATGTCAGAGAACTACGAGCAGTACTTC
>TRBD2|.|TRBV11-2|TRBJ2-5
CASSPKDERESSSQETQYF
TGTGCCAGCAGCCCAAAAGACGAGCGGGAGTCCTCCTCTCAAGAGACCCAGTACTTC
>.|many|TRBV12-3/TRBV12-4|TRBJ2-1
CASSLRPHGLFF
TGTGCCAGCAGTTTGCGGCCACATGGTTTATTCTTC
>.|many|TRBV25-1|TRBJ2-5
CASSARRTVTLEETQYF
TGTGCCAGCAGTGCTAGAAGGACGGTGACCTTGGAAGAGACCCAGTACTTC
>.|.|TRBV5-1|TRBJ1-1
CASSLAAGGGTEAFF
TGCGCCAGCAGCTTGGCCGCTGGGGGAGGAACTGAAGCTTTCTTT
>.|few|TRBV6-1|TRBJ2-1
CASSVVSGRVGIEFF
TGTGCCAGCAGTGTCGTTTCGGGCCGGGTAGGCATTGAGTTCTTC
>.|.|TRBV4-1|TRBJ2-3
CASSPLGQVGADTQYF
TGCGCCAGCAGCCCCCTTGGCCAGGTGGGCGCAGATACGCAGTATTTT
>.|.|TRBV20-1|TRBJ1-6
CSARESREANSPLHF
TGCAGTGCTAGAGAGTCCCGGGAGGCTAATTCACCCCTCCACTTT
>.|many|TRBV7-2|TRBJ2-2
CASSLWANRGTGELFF
TGTGCCAGCAGCTTATGGGCGAACCGCGGCACCGGGGAGCTGTTTTTT
>TRBD1|.|TRBV29-1|TRBJ2-2
CSVDRTGGGELFF
TGCAGCGTTGACAGGACAGGGGGCGGGGAGCTGTTTTTT
>.|.|TRBV19|TRBJ2-3
CASSRAGFEDTQYF
TGTGCCAGTAGTAGGGCAGGGTTTGAAGATACGCAGTATTTT
>.|many|TRBV11-2|TRBJ1-3
CASSPGTVNTIYF
TGTGCCAGCAGCCCCGGGACTGTAAACACCATATATTTT
>.|few|TRBV30|TRBJ1-2
CAWSVGGYGYTF
TGTGCCTGGAGTGTAGGAGGATATGGCTACACCTTC
>.|many|TRBV19|TRBJ1-4
CASSIEVFGAATNEKLFF
TGTGCCAGTAGTATAGAAGTCTTTGGAGCTGCAACTAATGAAAAACTGTTTTTT
>.|many|TRBV30|TRBJ2-7
CAWSAGRSNEQYF
TGTGCCTGGAGTGCTGGGAGGAGCAACGAGCAGTACTTC
>.|many|TRBV5-1|TRBJ2-1
CASSLGAPHNEQFF
TGCGCCAGCAGCTTGGGGGCCCCACACAATGAGCAGTTCTTC
>.|.|TRBV6-1|TRBJ1-1
CASSPHNKDGEAFF
TGTGCCAGCAGCCCACACAACAAGGACGGGGAAGCTTTCTTT
>.|few|TRBV28|TRBJ2-4
CASSPAGAAKNIQYF
TGTGCCAGCAGTCCCGCGGGGGCGGCCAAAAACATTCAGTACTTC
>.|many|TRBV27|TRBJ1-5
CASSPFSGGNQPQHF
TGTGCCAGCAGCCCATTTTCAGGGGGCAATCAGCCCCAGCATTTT
>.|many|TRBV27|TRBJ2-3
CASRRKATDTQYF
TGTGCCAGCAGGAGGAAAGCTACAGATACGCAGTATTTT
>TRBD2|many|TRBV27|TRBJ2-1
CASRLTSGAYNEQFF
TGTGCCAGCAGGCTGACTAGCGGCGCCTACAATGAGCAGTTCTTC
>TRBD2|.|TRBV7-2|TRBJ2-1
CASSLGLQRSGGGYNEQFF
TGTGCCAGCAGCTTAGGCCTCCAGCGTAGCGGGGGGGGTTACAATGAGCAGTTCTTC
>.|few|TRBV30|TRBJ1-4
CAWSFITKGEKLFF
TGTGCCTGGAGTTTCATAACAAAGGGTGAAAAACTGTTTTTT